The 8 T cell receptor beta chains in this list originate from one sample, sequenced in a study of a mutant IDH1 vaccine in newly diagnosed glioma. Regarding time point: week 35, safety follow-up. With topical imiquimod, each dose of the vaccine consisted of 300 ug of mutant IDH1 20-mer peptide. The method was immunoSEQ multiplex PCR; TCRdb's version includes in-frame clones alone and lacks a portion of them. Altogether 60,000 to 65,000 clones are present, around four fifths being singletons, with the ten largest covering roughly 4.5%. Antigen specificity for these receptors is unknown. This material consisted of PBMCs, taken from a glioma patient whose treatment included an IDH1 peptide vaccine. The receptors stem from a man between 25 and 39 years old with glioma.

The chain joins TRBV27 to TRBJ1-5; D is ambiguous. CDR3 length: 15 amino acids. Trimming pared 3 bases from V and 7 bases from J, leaving 16 bases between. Germline V gene data show CDR1 as MNHEY and CDR2 as SMNVEV (reference sequence). The CDR3 DNA follows: TGTGCCAGCAGTTTCTCGGGAACCCCCGCCCAGCCCCAGCATTTT. Protein product: CASSFSGTPAQPQHF.

This chain links TRBV18 with TRBJ2-7, with D perhaps being TRBD1 or TRBD2 (5 bases each). Trimming removed 6 bases at V and 9 bases at J, with 12 bases between. The CDR3 is 11 amino acids. CDR1 and CDR2 (germline): KGHSH, LQKENI. The CDR3 DNA is TGTGCCAGCTCTCGGGACGTCCTGCAGTACTTC. This sequence encodes CASSRDVLQYF. The full variable domain, in which reference TRBV18 and TRBJ2-7 provide the parts outside the CDR3, is NAGVMQNPRHLVRRRGQEARLRCSPMKGHSHVYWYRQLPEEGLKFMVYLQKENIIDESGMPKERFSAEFPKEGPSILRIQQVVRGDSAAYFCASSRDVLQYFGPGTRLTVT.

V gene TRBV6-1 combines with J gene TRBJ1-5; D possibly corresponds to TRBD1 (5 bases). This CDR3 is 18 amino acids long. Trimming took 0 bases from V and 3 from J, leaving 18 bases between them. Per the germline V gene, CDR1 is MNHNS and CDR2 is SASEGT. DNA of the CDR3: TGTGCCAGCAGTGAAGCCCCCGTACGTAGCAGGGACAATCAGCCCCAGCATTTT. It codes for CASSEAPVRSRDNQPQHF.

This sequence joins TRBV11-2 and TRBJ2-7; D may be TRBD1 or TRBD2 (5 bases each). The CDR3 spans 15 residues. The V end was cut by 2 bases, the J end by 3 bases, with 14 bases between. Germline-derived CDR1 and CDR2 are SGHAT and FQNNGV. The CDR3 DNA is TGTGCCAGCAGCTTAAGACCTTTGGGGGACTACGAGCAGTACTTC. It yields the protein CASSLRPLGDYEQYF. Drawing the rest from reference TRBV11-2 and TRBJ2-7, the complete variable domain is EAGVAQSPRYKIIEKRQSVAFWCNPISGHATLYWYQQILGQGPKLLIQFQNNGVVDDSQLPKDRFSAERLKGVDSTLKIQPAKLEDSAVYLCASSLRPLGDYEQYFGPGTRLTVT.

This clone was counted a single time. The CDR3 bases are TGTGCCAGCAGCTTAAGTGGGGACTCTGGAAACACCATATATTTT. It is translated as CASSLSGDSGNTIYF. The chain uses TRBV13 and TRBJ1-3; D is undetermined. The V gene's germline CDR1 is PRHDT and CDR2 FYEKMQ (reference sequence). The CDR3 sequence is 15 residues long. Trimming stripped 2 bases from V and 0 bases from J, with 8 bases between.

The CDR3 sequence: CASSLRTGSNTGELFF. The CDR3 DNA reads TGTGCCAGCTCACTACGGACAGGGAGCAACACCGGGGAGCTGTTTTTT. The V gene is TRBV18, the J gene TRBJ2-2; 8 bases map to TRBD1. V lost 4 bases to trimming and J lost 2 bases; unmatched junction nucleotides: 6. The CDR3 contains 16 residues. CDR1 is KGHSH and CDR2 is LQKENI in the germline V gene.

J is TRBJ2-3 and V is TRBV30; 8 positions match TRBD2. The CDR3 has 13 amino acids. Germline values: CDR1 GTSNPN, CDR2 SVGIG (reference sequence). The J segment lost 5 bases and the V segment lost 5 bases, leaving 6 bases of the junction unmatched. The CDR3 is CAWRGGRGDTQYF. The CDR3 nucleotides read TGTGCCTGGCGGGGGGGCCGTGGAGATACGCAGTATTTT. Full variable domain (missing parts from reference TRBV30 and TRBJ2-3): SQTIHQWPATLVQPVGSPLSLECTVEGTSNPNLYWYRQAAGRGLQLLFYSVGIGQISSEVPQNLSASRPQDRQFILSSKKLLLSDSGFYLCAWRGGRGDTQYFGPGTRLTVL.

The chain combines TRBV5-1 with TRBJ2-2, with D possibly called TRBD1 or TRBD2 (5 bases each). The CDR3 sequence is 13 residues long. The germline V and J ends were trimmed by 6 bases and 6 bases, with 12 bases remaining between them. Per the germline V gene, CDR1 is SGHRS and CDR2 is YFSETQ. The CDR3 protein is CASTSGAAGELFF. DNA for the CDR3: TGCGCCAGCACCTCCGGGGCCGCCGGGGAGCTGTTTTTT.